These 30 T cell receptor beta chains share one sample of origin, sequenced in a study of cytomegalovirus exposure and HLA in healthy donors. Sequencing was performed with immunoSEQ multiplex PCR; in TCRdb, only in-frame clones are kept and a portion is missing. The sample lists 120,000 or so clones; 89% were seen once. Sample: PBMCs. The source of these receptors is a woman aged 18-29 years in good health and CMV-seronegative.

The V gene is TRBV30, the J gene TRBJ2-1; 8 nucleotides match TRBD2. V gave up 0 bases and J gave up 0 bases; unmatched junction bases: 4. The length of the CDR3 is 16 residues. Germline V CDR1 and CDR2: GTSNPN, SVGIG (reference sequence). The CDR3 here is CAWSVHLAGSYNEQFF. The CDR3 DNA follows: TGTGCCTGGAGTGTACATCTAGCGGGCTCCTACAATGAGCAGTTCTTC. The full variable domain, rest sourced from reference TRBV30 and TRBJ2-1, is SQTIHQWPATLVQPVGSPLSLECTVEGTSNPNLYWYRQAAGRGLQLLFYSVGIGQISSEVPQNLSASRPQDRQFILSSKKLLLSDSGFYLCAWSVHLAGSYNEQFFGPGTRLTVL.

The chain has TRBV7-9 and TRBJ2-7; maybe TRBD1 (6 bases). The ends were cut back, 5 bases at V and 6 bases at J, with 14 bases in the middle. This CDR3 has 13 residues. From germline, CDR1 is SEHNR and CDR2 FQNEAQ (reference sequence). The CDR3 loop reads CASSPSGGFEQYF. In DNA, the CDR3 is TGTGCCAGCAGCCCCAGTGGGGGCTTCGAGCAGTACTTC.

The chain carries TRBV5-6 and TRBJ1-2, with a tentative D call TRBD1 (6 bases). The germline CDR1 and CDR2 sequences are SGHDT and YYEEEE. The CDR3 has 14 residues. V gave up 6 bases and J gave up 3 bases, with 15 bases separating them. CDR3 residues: CASTPQGLYYGYTF. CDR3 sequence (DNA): TGTGCCAGCACACCCCAGGGGCTCTACTATGGCTACACCTTC.

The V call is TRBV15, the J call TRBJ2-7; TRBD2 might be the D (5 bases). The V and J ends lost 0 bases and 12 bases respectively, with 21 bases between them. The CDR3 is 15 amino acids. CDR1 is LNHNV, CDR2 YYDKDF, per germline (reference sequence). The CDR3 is CATSRDGVAPQKRYF. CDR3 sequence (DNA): TGTGCCACCAGCAGAGATGGGGTAGCGCCCCAGAAAAGGTACTTC. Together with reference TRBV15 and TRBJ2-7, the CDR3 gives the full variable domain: DAMVIQNPRYQVTQFGKPVTLSCSQTLNHNVMYWYQQKSSQAPKLLFHYYDKDFNNEADTPDNFQSRRPNTSFCFLDIRSPGLGDTAMYLCATSRDGVAPQKRYFGPGTRLTVT.

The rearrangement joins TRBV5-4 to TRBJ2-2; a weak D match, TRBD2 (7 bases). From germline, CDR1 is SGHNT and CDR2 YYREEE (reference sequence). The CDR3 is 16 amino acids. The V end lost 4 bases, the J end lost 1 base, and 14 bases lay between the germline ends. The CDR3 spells CASSVGGRENTGELFF. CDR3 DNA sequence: TGTGCCAGCAGCGTCGGGGGGCGGGAGAACACCGGGGAGCTGTTTTTT.

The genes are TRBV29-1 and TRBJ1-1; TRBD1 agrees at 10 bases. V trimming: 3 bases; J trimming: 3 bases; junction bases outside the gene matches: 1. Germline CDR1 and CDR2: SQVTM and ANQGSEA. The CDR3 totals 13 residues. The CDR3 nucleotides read TGCAGCGTTGAGGACAGGGGGGACACTGAAGCTTTCTTT. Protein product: CSVEDRGDTEAFF.

CDR3 nucleotides: TGTGCCAGCAGCTTAGGTTCAGGGGGCGAGCAGTACTTC. Translated: CASSLGSGGEQYF. The V call is TRBV7-2, the J call TRBJ2-7; 7 positions match TRBD1. The CDR3 spans 13 residues. From germline, CDR1 is SGHTA and CDR2 FQGNSA. V shed 1 base, J shed 6 bases, and the junction held 3 bases outside the gene matches.

CDR3 protein: CASSVGQGITEAFF. CDR3 nucleotides: TGTGCCAGCAGCGTGGGACAGGGAATTACTGAAGCTTTCTTT. The chain recombines TRBV5-6 with TRBJ1-1; 9 bases are shared with TRBD1. Germline assignment: CDR1 SGHDT and CDR2 YYEEEE. The V gene end was trimmed by 4 bases and the J gene end by 5 bases; junction bases not matched to a gene: 6. The CDR3 extends over 14 amino acids.

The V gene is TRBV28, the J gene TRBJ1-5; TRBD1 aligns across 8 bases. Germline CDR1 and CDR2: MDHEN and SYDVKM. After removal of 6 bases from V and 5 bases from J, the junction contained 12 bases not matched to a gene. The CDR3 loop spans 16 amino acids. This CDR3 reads CASSPGQVSVYQPQHF. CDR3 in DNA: TGTGCCAGCAGCCCGGGACAGGTTAGCGTCTATCAGCCCCAGCATTTT.

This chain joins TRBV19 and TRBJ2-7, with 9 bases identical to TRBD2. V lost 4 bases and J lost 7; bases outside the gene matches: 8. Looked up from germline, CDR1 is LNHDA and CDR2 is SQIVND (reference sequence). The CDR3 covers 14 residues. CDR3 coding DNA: TGTGCCAGTAGTAAAACTAGCGGGCAGGGGGAGCAGTACTTC. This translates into CASSKTSGQGEQYF. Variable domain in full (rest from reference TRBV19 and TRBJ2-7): DGGITQSPKYLFRKEGQNVTLSCEQNLNHDAMYWYRQDPGQGLRLIYYSQIVNDFQKGDIAEGYSVSREKKESFPLTVTSAQKNPTAFYLCASSKTSGQGEQYFGPGTRLTVT.

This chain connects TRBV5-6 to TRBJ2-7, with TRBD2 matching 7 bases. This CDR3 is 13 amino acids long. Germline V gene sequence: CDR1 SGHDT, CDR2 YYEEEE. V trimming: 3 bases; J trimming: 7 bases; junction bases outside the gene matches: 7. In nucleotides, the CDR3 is TGTGCCAGCAGCTGGGGGGGACTAAAGGAGCAGTACTTC. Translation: CASSWGGLKEQYF.

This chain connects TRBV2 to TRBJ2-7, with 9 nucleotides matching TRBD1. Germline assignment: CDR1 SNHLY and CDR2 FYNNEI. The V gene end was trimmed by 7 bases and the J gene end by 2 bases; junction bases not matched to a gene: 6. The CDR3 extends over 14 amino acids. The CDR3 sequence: CASTPGQGTYEQYF. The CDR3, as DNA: TGTGCCAGCACCCCGGGACAGGGTACCTACGAGCAGTACTTC.

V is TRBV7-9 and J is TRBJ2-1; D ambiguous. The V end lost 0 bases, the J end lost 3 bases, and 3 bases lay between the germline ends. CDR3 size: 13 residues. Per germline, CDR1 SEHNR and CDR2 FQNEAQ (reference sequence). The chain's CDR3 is CASSLASYNEQFF. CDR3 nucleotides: TGTGCCAGCAGCTTAGCCAGCTACAATGAGCAGTTCTTC.

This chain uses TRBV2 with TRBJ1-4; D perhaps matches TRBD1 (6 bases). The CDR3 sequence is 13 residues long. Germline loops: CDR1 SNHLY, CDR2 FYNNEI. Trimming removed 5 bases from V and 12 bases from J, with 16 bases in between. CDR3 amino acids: CASSIQGIVQLFF. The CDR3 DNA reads TGTGCCAGCAGTATCCAGGGGATCGTCCAACTGTTTTTT.

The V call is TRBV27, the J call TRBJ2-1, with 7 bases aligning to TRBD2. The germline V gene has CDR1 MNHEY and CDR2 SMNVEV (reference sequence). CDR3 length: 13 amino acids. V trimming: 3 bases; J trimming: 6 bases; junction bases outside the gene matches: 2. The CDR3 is CASSFSGPNEQFF. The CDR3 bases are TGTGCCAGCAGTTTTAGCGGGCCCAATGAGCAGTTCTTC.

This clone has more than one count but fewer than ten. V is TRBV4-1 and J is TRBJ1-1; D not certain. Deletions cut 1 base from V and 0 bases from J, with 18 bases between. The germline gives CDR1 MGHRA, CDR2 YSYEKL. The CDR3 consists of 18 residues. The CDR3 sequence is CASSQGVVRRALNTEAFF. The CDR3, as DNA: TGCGCCAGCAGCCAAGGGGTGGTAAGGAGAGCCCTGAACACTGAAGCTTTCTTT.

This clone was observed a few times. The CDR3 sequence: CASSILQATGEQYF. Written as DNA, the CDR3 is TGTGCCAGCAGTATCCTACAGGCGACGGGCGAGCAGTACTTC. The gene calls are TRBV28 and TRBJ2-7; weak D call: TRBD1 (5 bases). The ends were cut back, 5 bases at V and 6 bases at J, with 17 bases in the middle. Per the germline V gene, CDR1 is MDHEN and CDR2 is SYDVKM. CDR3 size: 14 residues.

The CDR3 nucleotides are TGTGCCTGGAGTCAGGGATTGTGGGAGACCCAGTACTTC. It yields the protein CAWSQGLWETQYF. This chain joins TRBV30 and TRBJ2-5, with D perhaps matching TRBD1 (5 bases). CDR3 length: 13 residues. Germline V gene lookup returns CDR1 GTSNPN and CDR2 SVGIG (reference sequence). V shed 2 bases and J shed 5 bases, with 12 bases lying between them.

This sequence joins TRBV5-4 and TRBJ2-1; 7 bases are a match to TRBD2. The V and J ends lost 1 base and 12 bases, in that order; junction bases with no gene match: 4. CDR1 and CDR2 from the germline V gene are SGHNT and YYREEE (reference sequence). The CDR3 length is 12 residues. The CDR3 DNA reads TGTGCCAGCAGCTTGCCGGGGGAGGGGCAGTTCTTC. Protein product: CASSLPGEGQFF. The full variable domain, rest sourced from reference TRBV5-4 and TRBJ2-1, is ETGVTQSPTHLIKTRGQQVTLRCSSQSGHNTVSWYQQALGQGPQFIFQYYREEENGRGNFPPRFSGLQFPNYSSELNVNALELDDSALYLCASSLPGEGQFFGPGTRLTVL.

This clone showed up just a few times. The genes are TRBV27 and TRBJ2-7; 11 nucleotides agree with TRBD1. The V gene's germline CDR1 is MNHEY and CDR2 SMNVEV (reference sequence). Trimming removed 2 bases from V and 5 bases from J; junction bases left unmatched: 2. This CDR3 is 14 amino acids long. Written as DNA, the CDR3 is TGTGCCAGCAGTTTAGGACAGGGGGCTGACGAGCAGTACTTC. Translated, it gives CASSLGQGADEQYF.

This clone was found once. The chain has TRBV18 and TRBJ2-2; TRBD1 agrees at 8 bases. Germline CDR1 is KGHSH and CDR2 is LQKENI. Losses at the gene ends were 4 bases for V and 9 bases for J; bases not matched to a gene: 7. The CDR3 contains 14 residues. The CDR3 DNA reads TGTGCCAGCTCACTGACACAGGGGGTCCGGGAGCTGTTTTTT. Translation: CASSLTQGVRELFF.

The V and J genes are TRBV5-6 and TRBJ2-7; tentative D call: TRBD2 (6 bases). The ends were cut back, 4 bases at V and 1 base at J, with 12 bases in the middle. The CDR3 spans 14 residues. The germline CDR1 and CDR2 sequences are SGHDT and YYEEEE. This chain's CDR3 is CASSRRGRSYEQYF. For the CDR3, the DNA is TGTGCCAGCAGCCGGAGGGGCAGGTCCTACGAGCAGTACTTC.

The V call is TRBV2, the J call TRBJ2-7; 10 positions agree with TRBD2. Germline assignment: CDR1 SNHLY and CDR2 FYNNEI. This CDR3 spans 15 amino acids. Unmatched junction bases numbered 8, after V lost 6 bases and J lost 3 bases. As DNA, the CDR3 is TGTGCCAGCAGAAGGACTAGCGGAATTAACTACGAGCAGTACTTC. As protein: CASRRTSGINYEQYF.

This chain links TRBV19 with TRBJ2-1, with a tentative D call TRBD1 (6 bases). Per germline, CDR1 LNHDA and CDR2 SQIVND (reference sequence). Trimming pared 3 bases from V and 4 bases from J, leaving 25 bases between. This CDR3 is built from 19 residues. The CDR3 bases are TGTGCCAGTAGTATCATCCCGGGCAGGGGAGTACCCGTGTACAATGAGCAGTTCTTC. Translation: CASSIIPGRGVPVYNEQFF.

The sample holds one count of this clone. The CDR3 protein is CASSEAPAGELFF. CDR3 DNA: TGTGCCAGCAGTGAAGCACCAGCCGGGGAGCTGTTTTTT. The rearrangement links TRBV6-1 to TRBJ2-2; D is unclear. Germline V gene sequence: CDR1 MNHNS, CDR2 SASEGT. This CDR3 spans 13 amino acids. V dropped 0 bases and J dropped 6 bases, with 5 bases sitting between them.

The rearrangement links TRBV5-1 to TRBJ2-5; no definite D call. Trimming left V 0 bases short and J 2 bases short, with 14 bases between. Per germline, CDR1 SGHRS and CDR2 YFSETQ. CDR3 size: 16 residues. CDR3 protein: CASSLGHADDQETQYF. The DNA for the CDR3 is TGCGCCAGCAGCTTGGGACATGCAGACGATCAAGAGACCCAGTACTTC. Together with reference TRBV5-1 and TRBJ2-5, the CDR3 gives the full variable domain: KAGVTQTPRYLIKTRGQQVTLSCSPISGHRSVSWYQQTPGQGLQFLFEYFSETQRNKGNFPGRFSGRQFSNSRSEMNVSTLELGDSALYLCASSLGHADDQETQYFGPGTRLLVL.

The CDR3 reads CASSWEATQPQHF. The CDR3 nucleotides are TGTGCCAGCAGCTGGGAGGCCACTCAGCCCCAGCATTTT. The chain combines TRBV7-9 with TRBJ1-5; D call uncertain. Germline CDR1 and CDR2: SEHNR and FQNEAQ (reference sequence). Trimming took 4 bases from V and 6 from J, leaving 10 bases between them. The CDR3 runs 13 residues.

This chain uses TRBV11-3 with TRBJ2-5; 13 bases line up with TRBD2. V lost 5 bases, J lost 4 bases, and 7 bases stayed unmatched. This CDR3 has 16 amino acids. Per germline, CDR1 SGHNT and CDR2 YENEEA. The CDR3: CASSNQLAGGLETQYF. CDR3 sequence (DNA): TGTGCCAGCAGCAACCAACTAGCGGGAGGGCTAGAGACCCAGTACTTC.

The CDR3 loop reads CASSLDGQGSHNEQFF. The CDR3 DNA follows: TGTGCCAGCAGCTTAGATGGACAGGGTTCGCACAATGAGCAGTTCTTC. This rearrangement joins TRBV11-3 to TRBJ2-1; 8 positions agree with TRBD1. This CDR3 has 16 residues. The junction had 6 bases not matched to a gene; V was cut back by 0 bases and J by 5 bases. CDR1 is SGHNT, CDR2 YENEEA, per germline.

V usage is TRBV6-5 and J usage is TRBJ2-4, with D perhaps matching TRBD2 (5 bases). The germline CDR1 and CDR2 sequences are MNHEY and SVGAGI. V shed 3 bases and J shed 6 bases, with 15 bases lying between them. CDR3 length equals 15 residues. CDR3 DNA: TGTGCCAGCAGTTATTCGTGGAGCGAGGGAAACATTCAGTACTTC. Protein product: CASSYSWSEGNIQYF.